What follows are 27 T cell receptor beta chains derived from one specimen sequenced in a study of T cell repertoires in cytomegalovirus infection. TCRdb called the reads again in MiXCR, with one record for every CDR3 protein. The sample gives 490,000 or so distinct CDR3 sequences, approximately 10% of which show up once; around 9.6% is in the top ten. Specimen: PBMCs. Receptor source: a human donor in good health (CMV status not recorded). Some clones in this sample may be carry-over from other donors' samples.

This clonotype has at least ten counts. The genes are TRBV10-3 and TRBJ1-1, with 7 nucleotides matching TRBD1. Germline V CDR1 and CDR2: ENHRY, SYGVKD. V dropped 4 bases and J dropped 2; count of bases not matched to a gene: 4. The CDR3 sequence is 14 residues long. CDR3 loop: CAISGRQGNTEAFF. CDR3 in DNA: TGTGCCATCAGTGGGCGACAGGGTAACACTGAAGCTTTCTTT.

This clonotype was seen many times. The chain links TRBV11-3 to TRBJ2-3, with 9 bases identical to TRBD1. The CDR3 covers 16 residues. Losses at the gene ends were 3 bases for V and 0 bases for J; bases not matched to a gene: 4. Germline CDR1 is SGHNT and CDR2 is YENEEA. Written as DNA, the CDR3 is TGTGCCAGCAGCTTGACAGGGGGACTTAGCACAGATACGCAGTATTTT. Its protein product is CASSLTGGLSTDTQYF.

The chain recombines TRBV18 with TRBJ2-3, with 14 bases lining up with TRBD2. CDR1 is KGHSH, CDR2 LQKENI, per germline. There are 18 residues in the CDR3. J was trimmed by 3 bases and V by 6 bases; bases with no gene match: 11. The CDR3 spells CASSPPGLAGETTDTQYF. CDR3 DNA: TGTGCCAGCTCGCCCCCGGGACTAGCGGGGGAGACTACAGATACGCAGTATTTT. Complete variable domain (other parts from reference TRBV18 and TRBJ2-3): NAGVMQNPRHLVRRRGQEARLRCSPMKGHSHVYWYRQLPEEGLKFMVYLQKENIIDESGMPKERFSAEFPKEGPSILRIQQVVRGDSAAYFCASSPPGLAGETTDTQYFGPGTRLTVL.

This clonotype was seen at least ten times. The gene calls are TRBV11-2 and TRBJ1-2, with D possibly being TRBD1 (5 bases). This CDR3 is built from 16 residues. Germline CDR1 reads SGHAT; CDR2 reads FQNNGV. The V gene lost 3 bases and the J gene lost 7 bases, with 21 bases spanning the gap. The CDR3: CASSLFAGTENGGYTF. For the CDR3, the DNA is TGTGCCAGCAGCTTGTTCGCCGGGACGGAGAACGGTGGCTACACCTTC.

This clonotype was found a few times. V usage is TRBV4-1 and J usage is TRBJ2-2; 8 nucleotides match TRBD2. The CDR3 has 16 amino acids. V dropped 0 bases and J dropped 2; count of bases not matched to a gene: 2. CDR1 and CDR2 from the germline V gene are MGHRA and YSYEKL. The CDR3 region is CASSQERGGNTGELFF. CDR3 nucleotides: TGCGCCAGCAGCCAAGAACGGGGGGGTAACACCGGGGAGCTGTTTTTT.

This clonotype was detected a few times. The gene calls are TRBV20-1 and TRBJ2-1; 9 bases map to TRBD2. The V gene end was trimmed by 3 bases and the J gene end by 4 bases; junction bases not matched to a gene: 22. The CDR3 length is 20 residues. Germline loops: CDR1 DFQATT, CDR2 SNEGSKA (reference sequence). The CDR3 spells CSASDWRGSVGTSLYNEQFF. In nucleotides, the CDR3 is TGCAGTGCTAGTGACTGGAGGGGGTCAGTGGGGACTAGCCTTTACAATGAGCAGTTCTTC.

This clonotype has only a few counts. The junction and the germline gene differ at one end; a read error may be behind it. The CDR3 DNA reads as TGTGCCAGCAGGACAAGAGAGGCCCAGTACTTC. Protein product: CASRTREAQYF. The chain is built from TRBV2 and TRBJ2-5; D gene uncertain. Germline CDR1 and CDR2: SNHLY and FYNNEI. The CDR3 loop spans 11 amino acids.

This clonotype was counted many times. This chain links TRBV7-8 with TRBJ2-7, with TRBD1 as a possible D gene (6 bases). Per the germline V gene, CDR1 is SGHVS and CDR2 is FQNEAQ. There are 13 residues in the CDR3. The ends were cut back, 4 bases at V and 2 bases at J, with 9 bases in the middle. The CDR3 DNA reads TGTGCCAGCAGCTCAGGGACACCCTACGAGCAGTACTTC. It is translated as CASSSGTPYEQYF.

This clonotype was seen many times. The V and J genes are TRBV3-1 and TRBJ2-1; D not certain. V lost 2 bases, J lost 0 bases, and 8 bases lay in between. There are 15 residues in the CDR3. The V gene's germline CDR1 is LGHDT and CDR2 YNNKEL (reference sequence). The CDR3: CASSQMPSSYNEQFF. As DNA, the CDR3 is TGTGCCAGCAGCCAAATGCCGAGCTCCTACAATGAGCAGTTCTTC.

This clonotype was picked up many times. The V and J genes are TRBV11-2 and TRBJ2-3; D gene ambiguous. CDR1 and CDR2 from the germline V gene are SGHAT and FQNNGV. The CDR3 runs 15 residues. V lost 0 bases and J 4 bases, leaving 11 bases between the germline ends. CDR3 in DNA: TGTGCCAGCAGCTTAGATTCGTTCGGACCAGATACGCAGTATTTT. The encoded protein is CASSLDSFGPDTQYF.

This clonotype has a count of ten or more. The CDR3 DNA reads as TGTGCCAGCAGTTACTTAACGCGGGACAGGGCCTCTGTCGGCTACACCTTC. Translating gives CASSYLTRDRASVGYTF. The genes are TRBV6-5 and TRBJ1-2, with 9 bases aligning to TRBD1. In germline, CDR1 is MNHEY, CDR2 SVGAGI. V lost 1 base, J lost 8 bases, and 14 bases stayed unmatched. The CDR3 consists of 17 residues.

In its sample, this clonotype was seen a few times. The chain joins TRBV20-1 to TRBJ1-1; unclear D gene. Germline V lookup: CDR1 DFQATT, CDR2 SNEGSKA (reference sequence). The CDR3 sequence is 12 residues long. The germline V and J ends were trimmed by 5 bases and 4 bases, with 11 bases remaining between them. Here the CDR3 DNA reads TGCAGTGCTGGTGACTCGCCCACTGAAGCTTTCTTT. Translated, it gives CSAGDSPTEAFF.

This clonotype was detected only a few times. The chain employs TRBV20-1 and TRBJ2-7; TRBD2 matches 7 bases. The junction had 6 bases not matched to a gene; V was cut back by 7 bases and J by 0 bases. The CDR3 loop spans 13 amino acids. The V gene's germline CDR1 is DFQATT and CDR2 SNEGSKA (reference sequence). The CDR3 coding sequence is TGCAGTGAAAGCGGGACCAACTCCTACGAGCAGTACTTC. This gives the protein CSESGTNSYEQYF.

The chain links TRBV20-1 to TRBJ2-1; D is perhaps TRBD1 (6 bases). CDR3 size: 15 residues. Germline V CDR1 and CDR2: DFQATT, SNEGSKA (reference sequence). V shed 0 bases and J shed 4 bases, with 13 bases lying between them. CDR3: CSARDLLGQYNEQFF. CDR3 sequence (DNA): TGCAGTGCTAGAGATCTGTTAGGACAGTACAATGAGCAGTTCTTC.

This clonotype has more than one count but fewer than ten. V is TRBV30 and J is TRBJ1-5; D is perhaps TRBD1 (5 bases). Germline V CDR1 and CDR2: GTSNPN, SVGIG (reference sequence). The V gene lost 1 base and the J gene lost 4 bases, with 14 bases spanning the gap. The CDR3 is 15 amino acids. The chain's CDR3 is CAWSEGRQKNQPQHF. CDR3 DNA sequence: TGTGCCTGGAGTGAAGGTCGACAGAAGAATCAGCCCCAGCATTTT. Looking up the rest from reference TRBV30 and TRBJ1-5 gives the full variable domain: SQTIHQWPATLVQPVGSPLSLECTVEGTSNPNLYWYRQAAGRGLQLLFYSVGIGQISSEVPQNLSASRPQDRQFILSSKKLLLSDSGFYLCAWSEGRQKNQPQHFGDGTRLSIL.

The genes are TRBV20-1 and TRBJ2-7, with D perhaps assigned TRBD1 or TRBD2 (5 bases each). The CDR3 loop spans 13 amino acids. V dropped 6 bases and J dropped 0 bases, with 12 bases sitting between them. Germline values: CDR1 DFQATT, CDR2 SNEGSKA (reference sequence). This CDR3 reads CSAMGRLSYEQYF. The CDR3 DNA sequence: TGCAGTGCCATGGGACGCCTCTCCTACGAGCAGTACTTC.

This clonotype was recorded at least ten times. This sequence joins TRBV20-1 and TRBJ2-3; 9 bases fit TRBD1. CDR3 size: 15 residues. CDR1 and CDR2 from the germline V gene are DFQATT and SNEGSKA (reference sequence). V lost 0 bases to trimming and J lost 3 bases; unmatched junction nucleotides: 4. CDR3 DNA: TGCAGTGCTAGAGAGGCGACAGGGGGAACAGATACGCAGTATTTT. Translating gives CSAREATGGTDTQYF.

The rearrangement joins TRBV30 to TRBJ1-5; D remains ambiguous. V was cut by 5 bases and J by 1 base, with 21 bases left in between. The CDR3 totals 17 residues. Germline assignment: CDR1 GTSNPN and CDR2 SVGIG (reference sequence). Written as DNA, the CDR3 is TGTGCCTGGGCTCTAGCAGAACAAGGTTCGAGCAATCAGCCCCAGCATTTT. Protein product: CAWALAEQGSSNQPQHF.

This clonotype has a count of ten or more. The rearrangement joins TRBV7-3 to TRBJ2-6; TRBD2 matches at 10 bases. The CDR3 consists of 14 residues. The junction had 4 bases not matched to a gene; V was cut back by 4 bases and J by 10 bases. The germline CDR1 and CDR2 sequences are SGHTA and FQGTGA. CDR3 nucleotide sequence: TGTGCCAGCAGCTGGCTAGCGGGAGCGAACGTCCTGACTTTC. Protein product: CASSWLAGANVLTF.

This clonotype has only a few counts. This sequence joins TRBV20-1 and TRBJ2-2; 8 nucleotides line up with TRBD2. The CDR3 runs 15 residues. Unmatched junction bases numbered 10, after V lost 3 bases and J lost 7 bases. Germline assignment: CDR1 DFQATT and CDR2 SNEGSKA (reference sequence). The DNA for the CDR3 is TGCAGTGCTAGGGGGGCAGCGGGAGAATTCGGGGAGCTGTTTTTT. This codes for CSARGAAGEFGELFF.

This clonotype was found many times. This CDR3 reads CASSRDRGQGNQPQHF. The CDR3 DNA sequence: TGTGCCAGCAGCAGGGACAGGGGGCAAGGCAATCAGCCCCAGCATTTT. The chain recombines TRBV6-1 with TRBJ1-5, with TRBD1 identical over 12 bases. This CDR3 has 16 residues. V lost 6 bases and J lost 2; bases outside the gene matches: 5. CDR1 is MNHNS, CDR2 SASEGT, per germline.

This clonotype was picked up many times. The CDR3 DNA sequence: TGTGCCAGCAGCCCGGACAGTACCCCCTTGAAGCAGTACTTC. The encoded protein is CASSPDSTPLKQYF. V usage is TRBV5-6 and J usage is TRBJ2-7, with a possible D match to TRBD1 (6 bases). The CDR3 has 14 residues. Germline lookup yields CDR1 SGHDT and CDR2 YYEEEE. The V end lost 4 bases, the J end lost 8 bases, and 19 bases lay between the germline ends.

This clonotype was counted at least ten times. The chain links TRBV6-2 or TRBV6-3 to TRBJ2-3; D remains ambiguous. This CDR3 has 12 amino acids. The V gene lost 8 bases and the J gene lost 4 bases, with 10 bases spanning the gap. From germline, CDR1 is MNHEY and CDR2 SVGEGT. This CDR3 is CASRTQPDTQYF. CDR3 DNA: TGTGCCAGCCGAACTCAGCCAGATACGCAGTATTTT.

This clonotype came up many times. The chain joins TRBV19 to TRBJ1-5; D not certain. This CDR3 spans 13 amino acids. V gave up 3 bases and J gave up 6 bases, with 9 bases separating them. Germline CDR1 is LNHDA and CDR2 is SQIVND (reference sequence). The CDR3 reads CASSMDFAQPQHF. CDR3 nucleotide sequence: TGTGCCAGTAGTATGGATTTCGCTCAGCCCCAGCATTTT.

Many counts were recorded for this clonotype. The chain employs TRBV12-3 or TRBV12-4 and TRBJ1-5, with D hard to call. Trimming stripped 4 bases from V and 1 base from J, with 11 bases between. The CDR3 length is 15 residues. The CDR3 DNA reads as TGTGCCAGCAGTTCACTGACCGAAAGCAATCAGCCCCAGCATTTT. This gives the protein CASSSLTESNQPQHF.

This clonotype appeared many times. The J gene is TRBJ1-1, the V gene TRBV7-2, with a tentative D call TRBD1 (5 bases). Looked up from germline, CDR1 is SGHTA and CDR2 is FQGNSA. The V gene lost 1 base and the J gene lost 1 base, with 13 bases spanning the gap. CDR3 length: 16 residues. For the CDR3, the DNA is TGTGCCAGCAGCTTAGACTGGAGGGGTACGAACACTGAAGCTTTCTTT. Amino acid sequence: CASSLDWRGTNTEAFF.

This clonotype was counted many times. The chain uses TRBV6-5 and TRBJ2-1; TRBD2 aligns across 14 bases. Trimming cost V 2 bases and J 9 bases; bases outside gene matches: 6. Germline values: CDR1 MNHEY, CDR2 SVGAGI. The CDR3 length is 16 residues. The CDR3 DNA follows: TGTGCCAGCAGTTACGTTCGACTAGCGGGAGGGGGTGAGCAGTTCTTC. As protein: CASSYVRLAGGGEQFF.